The rows below give T cell receptor beta chains drawn from one sample of a study of T cell changes during pregnancy in multiple sclerosis. Sequencing used immunoSEQ multiplex PCR; TCRdb keeps in-frame clones, though not all of them. The sample shows tens of thousands of clones, roughly 91% of them seen only once. The sample here was peripheral blood, taken before pregnancy. The receptors originated from a female donor with multiple sclerosis, enrolled in a pregnancy study. CDR3s include the opening cysteine and the closing phenylalanine or tryptophan. The D gene is left open where the match is weak.

d_gene	j_gene	v_gene	CDR3aa	CDR3nt
TRBD2	TRBJ2-1	TRBV19	CASSFKRAGPSGGNEQFF	TGTGCCAGTAGTTTCAAGCGGGCAGGGCCTAGCGGGGGGAATGAGCAGTTCTTC
TRBD1	TRBJ2-3	TRBV7-9	CASSQADRLTDTQYF	TGTGCCAGCAGCCAGGCGGACAGGCTCACAGATACGCAGTATTTT
TRBD1	TRBJ1-6	TRBV6-5	CASNRDRASPLHF	TGTGCCAGCAATAGGGACAGGGCTTCACCCCTCCACTTT
-	TRBJ2-3	TRBV6-5	CASSYLGVRTDTQYF	TGTGCCAGCAGTTACCTCGGGGTTCGCACAGATACGCAGTATTTT
-	TRBJ1-1	TRBV29-1	CSASGQMNTEAFF	TGCAGCGCCTCCGGACAAATGAACACTGAAGCTTTCTTT
-	TRBJ2-7	TRBV5-3	CARSNDRLAVQYF	TGTGCCAGAAGCAACGACAGGCTTGCAGTGCAGTACTTC
TRBD1	TRBJ1-5	TRBV30	CAWSAGTDQPQHF	TGTGCCTGGAGTGCGGGGACAGATCAGCCCCAGCATTTT
-	TRBJ2-4	TRBV7-2	CASSLAQEDIQYF	TGTGCCAGCAGCTTAGCGCAGGAGGACATTCAGTACTTC
-	TRBJ2-5	TRBV7-2	CASSFFSPLNQETQYF	TGTGCCAGCAGCTTCTTCAGTCCGTTGAACCAAGAGACCCAGTACTTC
TRBD1	TRBJ1-1	TRBV5-4	CASSLDGQGNTEAFF	TGTGCCAGCAGCTTGGACGGACAGGGGAACACTGAAGCTTTCTTT
-	TRBJ1-1	TRBV30	CAWSVLQGKMNTEAFF	TGTGCCTGGAGTGTATTACAGGGTAAAATGAACACTGAAGCTTTCTTT
-	TRBJ2-1	TRBV14	CASSGGIYNEQFF	TGTGCCAGCAGCGGGGGCATATACAATGAGCAGTTCTTC
TRBD1	TRBJ1-4	TRBV5-4	CASNTGGLATNEKLFF	TGTGCCAGCAATACAGGGGGCCTTGCAACTAATGAAAAACTGTTTTTT
-	TRBJ2-7	TRBV19	CASSSRRVREQYF	TGTGCCAGTAGTAGCCGGAGGGTACGCGAGCAGTACTTC
TRBD1	TRBJ1-5	TRBV23-1	CASSQSLRDRLPYSNQPQHF	TGCGCCAGCAGTCAAAGCCTCCGGGACAGGCTACCTTATAGCAATCAGCCCCAGCATTTT